This is a list of T cell receptor beta chains from one sample in a study of blood T cell repertoires in COVID-19. Some clones are missing from TCRdb's copy, which holds only in-frame ones; the method was immunoSEQ multiplex PCR. The table records 200,000 to 300,000 clones, 70% to 90% of them present only once. Sequenced: peripheral blood. The source of these receptors is an older woman with COVID-19, enrolled during active disease. Each CDR3 is given without its conserved first and last residue. Not all rows give a size; the values are once, few, many and, for expanded clones, a class.

v_gene | abundance | CDR3aa
TRBV10-3 | NA | AISYGQEYGYT
TRBV28 | few | ASKGGDQPQH
TRBV3-1/TRBV3-2 | few | ASSERGRNTEAF
TRBV18 | NA | ASSRTGGPRETQY
TRBV5-1 | NA | ASRRTGANTGELF
TRBV28 | NA | ASSFRLSGTDTQY
TRBV7-3 | NA | ASSLTEWNEQF
TRBV28 | NA | ASSFYTGNQPQH
TRBV19 | NA | ASSIRQGDQPQH
TRBV7-8 | NA | ASSRGQFGYT
TRBV2 | NA | ASSDFGGSSYEQY
TRBV12-3/TRBV12-4 | NA | ASSSYYTGELF
TRBV2 | few | ASGLAGGKTYEQY
TRBV6-4 | NA | ASSSGRLNEQF
TRBV11-2 | NA | ASSQDRIHGYT
TRBV30 | NA | AWSVREGGELF
TRBV27 | once | ASIKGDSNQPQH
TRBV19 | NA | ASSSSGGNQPQH
TRBV2 | NA | ASKEREFRHNEQF
TRBV6-2/TRBV6-3 | once | ASSFPGQGLAKNIQY
TRBV5-1 | NA | ASSLLMNEQF
TRBV28 | NA | ASRARTREQF
TRBV5-1 | NA | ASSRDRGGDTQY
TRBV10-1 | few | ASSESGASGSNIQY
TRBV5-1 | NA | ASSAGTENSPLH
TRBV18 | NA | ASSEREGPYNEQF
TRBV5-1 | NA | ASSQNRGSGANVLT
TRBV14 | NA | ASSPTRLAVYNEQF
TRBV19 | few | ASSRQNSPLH
TRBV6-2/TRBV6-3 | NA | ASSYSTVGQTNTEAF
TRBV30 | NA | AWSARDSSPLH
TRBV19 | NA | ASSIVRAEKLF
TRBV7-3 | NA | ASSFSGGTDTQY
TRBV28 | NA | ASNAGTGFFYGYT
TRBV10-3 | NA | AISGSTSGSYEQY
TRBV6-2/TRBV6-3 | NA | ASSEQGSYGYT
TRBV28 | once | ASSLWGSGSHEQF
TRBV9 | NA | ASSAGSSSSGGQVNTEAF
TRBV27 | few | ASRGNRGRDTEAF
TRBV28 | once | ASRPGNQPQH
TRBV11-2 | few | ASSLRQGNEKLF
TRBV15 | NA | ATSRDGVPTDTQY
TRBV30 | NA | AWSVLGGRGRGTEAF
TRBV7-3 | NA | ASSRDRGYNEQF